The 10 T cell receptor beta chains reported below all come from one sample, sequenced in a study of radiotherapy plus CTLA-4 blockade in lung cancer. The assay was immunoSEQ multiplex PCR, and TCRdb's table has in-frame clones only and misses some. The sample lists roughly 98,000 clones, approximately 80% occurring once. The material sequenced was peripheral blood, taken from a patient treated with radiotherapy plus ipilimumab. The receptors come from a human donor with non-small cell lung cancer that progressed on radiotherapy plus ipilimumab.

This sequence joins TRBV5-4 and TRBJ2-3; D possibly uses TRBD1 or TRBD2 (5 bases each). There are 15 residues in the CDR3. Looked up from germline, CDR1 is SGHNT and CDR2 is YYREEE (reference sequence). Trimming pared 2 bases from V and 4 bases from J, leaving 14 bases between. The CDR3 region is CASSFGGAGPDTQYF. In nucleotides, the CDR3 is TGTGCCAGCAGCTTTGGGGGAGCCGGGCCAGATACGCAGTATTTT.

This clone was counted a single time. The chain uses TRBV5-4 and TRBJ1-3; tentative D call: TRBD1 (6 bases). The CDR3 runs to 15 residues. The ends were cut back, 4 bases at V and 4 bases at J, with 15 bases in the middle. Germline assignment: CDR1 SGHNT and CDR2 YYREEE (reference sequence). The CDR3 spells CASSHVGGKGNTIYF. CDR3 sequence (DNA): TGTGCCAGCAGCCACGTAGGGGGGAAGGGAAACACCATATATTTT. The whole variable domain, filled in from reference TRBV5-4 and TRBJ1-3, reads ETGVTQSPTHLIKTRGQQVTLRCSSQSGHNTVSWYQQALGQGPQFIFQYYREEENGRGNFPPRFSGLQFPNYSSELNVNALELDDSALYLCASSHVGGKGNTIYFGEGSWLTVV.

The sample holds one count of this clone. The rearrangement joins TRBV19 to TRBJ1-4; 8 bases match TRBD1. Germline-derived CDR1 and CDR2 are LNHDA and SQIVND (reference sequence). The junction had 9 bases not matched to a gene; V was cut back by 7 bases and J by 5 bases. This CDR3 has 15 amino acids. CDR3 region: CASKSGTGGNEKLFF. The DNA for the CDR3 is TGTGCCAGTAAATCCGGGACAGGAGGGAATGAAAAACTGTTTTTT.

The V call is TRBV5-1, the J call TRBJ1-2; 8 nucleotides match TRBD1. The V gene end was trimmed by 4 bases and the J gene end by 7 bases; junction bases not matched to a gene: 12. The CDR3 extends over 15 amino acids. Germline CDR1 SGHRS, CDR2 YFSETQ. CDR3 bases: TGCGCCAGCAGCGAATGGGGACAGGCGGAACCTGGCTACACCTTC. Protein sequence: CASSEWGQAEPGYTF.

The chain has TRBV28 and TRBJ1-4; 7 positions agree with TRBD1. CDR3 size: 16 residues. From germline, CDR1 is MDHEN and CDR2 SYDVKM. Trimming took 6 bases from V and 4 from J; bases not matched to a gene: 11. The CDR3 loop reads CASSSGTVIYNEKLFF. The CDR3 DNA follows: TGTGCCAGCAGCTCCGGGACAGTGATATATAATGAAAAACTGTTTTTT. Full variable domain (missing parts from reference TRBV28 and TRBJ1-4): DVKVTQSSRYLVKRTGEKVFLECVQDMDHENMFWYRQDPGLGLRLIYFSYDVKMKEKGDIPEGYSVSREKKERFSLILESASTNQTSMYLCASSSGTVIYNEKLFFGSGTQLSVL.

This chain joins TRBV18 and TRBJ1-1, with 8 bases lining up with TRBD1. Trimming at V came to 4 bases and at J to 1 base, leaving 2 bases not matched to a gene. In germline, CDR1 is KGHSH, CDR2 LQKENI. This CDR3 region has 14 residues. The CDR3 loop reads CASSRTGQNTEAFF. CDR3 coding DNA: TGTGCCAGCTCACGGACAGGGCAGAACACTGAAGCTTTCTTT.

The V and J genes are TRBV29-1 and TRBJ1-4; TRBD1 might be the D (5 bases). The CDR3 is 13 amino acids. The germline V gene encodes CDR1 SQVTM and CDR2 ANQGSEA. V was trimmed by 4 bases and J by 6 bases, leaving 12 bases between them. The CDR3 sequence is CSVGAWGDEKLFF. The CDR3 DNA sequence: TGCAGCGTTGGGGCGTGGGGGGATGAAAAACTGTTTTTT.

The chain recombines TRBV7-5 with TRBJ1-5. TRBV7-5 is deemed a pseudogene. The CDR3 is made up of 13 amino acids. CDR3 protein: CARSLAGWQPQHF. CDR3 sequence (DNA): TGTGCCAGAAGCTTAGCGGGGTGGCAGCCCCAGCATTTT.

The chain has TRBV6-5 and TRBJ2-7; D call uncertain. The V gene lost 6 bases and the J gene lost 3 bases, with 12 bases spanning the gap. The V gene's germline CDR1 is MNHEY and CDR2 SVGAGI. CDR3 length: 13 residues. CDR3 sequence reads: CASRGRAGYEQYF. The CDR3 nucleotides read TGTGCCAGCAGGGGCAGAGCAGGCTACGAGCAGTACTTC.

The gene calls are TRBV10-3 and TRBJ1-1; no clear D. The CDR3 sequence is 14 residues long. Germline CDR1 and CDR2: ENHRY and SYGVKD. V was shortened by 0 bases and J by 4 bases, with 9 bases between the two germline ends. The CDR3 nucleotides are TGTGCCATCAGTGAGTCGATGGGAGGCACTGAAGCTTTCTTT. It is translated as CAISESMGGTEAFF.